Included here is one TCR beta chain sequence, with context. The entry originates in a study of blood T cell repertoires in COVID-19. As for the study in general: Samples taken during acute and convalescent COVID-19 were collected in the United States, Italy and Spain. T cells, B-cell-depleted T cells, or PBMCs supplied cDNA or gDNA.

In the authors' methods: Nucleated cell counts were estimated from reference gene primer amplification. The table came from immunoSEQ multiplex PCR; TCRdb's copy has only in-frame clones and leaves some out. Clonal size and the V and J genes are those of that table, whereas D and trimming came from the DNA. The table shows roughly 180,000 clones, with 70% to 80% occurring only once. The source material was peripheral blood. The receptor's source is a woman aged 50 to 60 with active or convalescent COVID-19.

CDR3 protein: CASTLRDRPYEQYF. CDR3 nucleotide sequence: TGTGCCAGCACCCTCCGGGACAGGCCTTACGAGCAGTACTTC. The chain couples TRBV7-2 to TRBJ2-7, with 8 positions matching TRBD1. V was pared by 7 bases and J by 4 bases, with 9 bases of the junction left unmatched. Germline assignment: CDR1 SGHTA and CDR2 FQGNSA. The length of the CDR3 is 14 residues.